These 17 T cell receptor beta chains were sequenced from one sample in a study of CD8+CD57+ T cells in acquired aplastic anemia. All patients picked for sequencing had shown, by flow cytometry, an expansion of CD8+CD57+ cells. TCR beta VDJ and CDR3 profiles were obtained from a genomic DNA template. Via MiXCR, TCRdb re-called the reads, giving one row per CDR3 protein. Here the sample spans some 200,000 distinct CDR3 sequences, less than 60% being singletons. The sequencing input was sorted CD4+, CD8+, or CD8+CD57+ T cells (not recorded which) from PBMCs. These receptors were obtained from a human donor with aplastic anemia.

The chain links TRBV15 to TRBJ2-3; TRBD1 agrees at 10 bases. V trimming: 3 bases; J trimming: 4 bases; junction bases outside the gene matches: 4. CDR1 is LNHNV and CDR2 is YYDKDF in the germline V gene (reference sequence). CDR3 length: 15 amino acids. Here the CDR3 DNA reads TGTGCCACCAGCAGGGGACAGGGGCAAGCAGATACGCAGTATTTT. It is translated as CATSRGQGQADTQYF.

This clonotype was recorded many times. The CDR3 sequence is CSATQTFEAFF. The CDR3 DNA reads as TGCAGTGCTACACAGACTTTCGAAGCTTTCTTT. V usage is TRBV20-1 and J usage is TRBJ1-1, with unresolved D. The V and J ends lost 4 bases and 8 bases respectively, with 11 bases between them. CDR3 length: 11 amino acids. Germline CDR1 DFQATT, CDR2 SNEGSKA (reference sequence).

This clonotype was observed at least ten times. The rearrangement joins TRBV5-1 to TRBJ2-5, with D perhaps given as TRBD1 or TRBD2 (5 bases each). The CDR3 runs 13 residues. From germline, CDR1 is SGHRS and CDR2 YFSETQ. V lost 4 bases, J lost 1 base, and 8 bases lay in between. The CDR3: CASSEGPQETQYF. For the CDR3, the DNA is TGCGCCAGCAGCGAGGGACCCCAAGAGACCCAGTACTTC.

This clonotype was counted a single time. The chain employs TRBV2 and TRBJ2-7; 7 positions match TRBD1. Germline V CDR1 and CDR2: SNHLY, FYNNEI. CDR3 length equals 14 residues. V gave up 7 bases and J gave up 0 bases; unmatched junction bases: 6. CDR3 in amino acids: CASNRQGSSYEQYF. Written as DNA, the CDR3 is TGTGCCAGCAACAGACAGGGTAGCTCCTACGAGCAGTACTTC.

This chain uses TRBV6-1 with TRBJ2-5; 8 bases are a match to TRBD2. Germline-derived CDR1 and CDR2 are MNHNS and SASEGT. V was clipped by 5 bases and J by 6 bases; unmatched bases: 14. The CDR3 loop spans 16 amino acids. In nucleotides, the CDR3 is TGTGCCAGCAGTACCGGAAATAGCGGGACTCGACAGACCCAGTACTTC. The encoded protein is CASSTGNSGTRQTQYF.

This clonotype was counted many times. The chain carries TRBV29-1 and TRBJ2-7; unclear D gene. Germline-derived CDR1 and CDR2 are SQVTM and ANQGSEA. V was shortened by 4 bases and J by 5 bases, with 6 bases between the two germline ends. There are 10 residues in the CDR3. The CDR3 loop reads CSVAQNEQYF. CDR3 DNA: TGCAGCGTTGCCCAGAACGAGCAGTACTTC.

The J gene is TRBJ1-5, the V gene TRBV2; D uncertain. The CDR3 runs to 15 residues. CDR1 SNHLY and CDR2 FYNNEI come from the germline V gene. Trimming removed 4 bases from V and 4 bases from J, with 14 bases in between. DNA for the CDR3: TGTGCCAGCAGTGTTGGGTCGACCCCAAATCAGCCCCAGCATTTT. This encodes CASSVGSTPNQPQHF.

The chain is built from TRBV5-6 and TRBJ2-5, with D hard to call. The V and J ends lost 0 bases and 3 bases respectively, with 9 bases between them. The CDR3 spans 14 residues. CDR1 and CDR2 (germline): SGHDT, YYEEEE. The CDR3 region has the DNA TGTGCCAGCAGCTTGGTGGTTGAAGAAGAGACCCAGTACTTC. Translation gives CASSLVVEEETQYF.

In this sample, this clonotype turned up many times. This chain connects TRBV10-3 to TRBJ2-3; TRBD1 aligns across 7 bases. J gave up 0 bases and V 6 bases, and 6 bases lay outside the gene matches. CDR1 is ENHRY and CDR2 is SYGVKD in the germline V gene. The CDR3 is 15 residues long. The CDR3 DNA reads as TGTGCCATCAGGGGGACAGAGAAAAGCACAGATACGCAGTATTTT. It yields the protein CAIRGTEKSTDTQYF.

At least ten counts were recorded for this clonotype. This chain uses TRBV5-1 with TRBJ2-6; D might be TRBD2 (6 bases). Germline CDR1 reads SGHRS; CDR2 reads YFSETQ. This CDR3 spans 15 amino acids. Trimming stripped 3 bases from V and 2 bases from J, with 9 bases between. The CDR3 DNA is TGCGCCAGCAGCTCCCCGGGGGCTGGGGCCAACGTCCTGACTTTC. This gives the protein CASSSPGAGANVLTF.

J is TRBJ2-1 and V is TRBV20-1; 8 nucleotides agree with TRBD2. Looked up from germline, CDR1 is DFQATT and CDR2 is SNEGSKA (reference sequence). The CDR3 consists of 13 residues. J was trimmed by 5 bases and V by 8 bases; bases with no gene match: 8. CDR3 bases: TGCAGTTTTGCGGGAGGTCATGACAATGAGCAGTTCTTC. It encodes CSFAGGHDNEQFF.

Ten or more counts support this clonotype. The genes are TRBV19 and TRBJ1-5; D is uncertain. Germline values: CDR1 LNHDA, CDR2 SQIVND (reference sequence). The CDR3 loop spans 14 amino acids. The V end was cut by 8 bases, the J end by 2 bases, with 13 bases between. Here the CDR3 reads CASVEGIGNQPQHF. Written as DNA, the CDR3 is TGTGCCAGTGTTGAGGGTATTGGCAATCAGCCCCAGCATTTT.

For this clonotype: Germline is not matched at one junction end, which may reflect a read error. The rearrangement links TRBV5-1 to TRBJ2-7, with 9 nucleotides matching TRBD1. CDR1 and CDR2 (germline): SGHRS, YFSETQ. The CDR3 has 16 residues. DNA for the CDR3: TGCGCCAGCAGCTCAGCTACAGGGGGCACGATGGGGGAGCAGTGCTTC. Protein sequence: CASSSATGGTMGEQCF.

In this sample, this clonotype turned up a few times. The chain has TRBV19 and TRBJ2-7; a weak D match, TRBD1 (5 bases). The V and J ends lost 3 bases and 2 bases respectively, with 8 bases between them. The V gene's germline CDR1 is LNHDA and CDR2 SQIVND (reference sequence). CDR3 length: 13 amino acids. CDR3 DNA: TGTGCCAGTAGTATCCCAGGGACCTACGAGCAGTACTTC. It yields the protein CASSIPGTYEQYF.

Notes on this clonotype: Germline is not matched at one junction end, which may reflect a read error. The chain uses TRBV10-3 and TRBJ2-2, with TRBD2 as a possible D gene (7 bases). The length of the CDR3 is 18 residues. The V gene's germline CDR1 is ENHRY and CDR2 SYGVKD. CDR3 amino acids: CGISDAGAEFANTGELFF. CDR3 bases: TGTGGCATCAGTGATGCGGGGGCCGAGTTCGCGAACACCGGGGAGCTGTTTTTT.

This chain joins TRBV10-3 and TRBJ2-1, with 9 bases fitting TRBD2. The CDR3 runs 18 residues. Germline V lookup: CDR1 ENHRY, CDR2 SYGVKD. V lost 3 bases and J lost 0; bases outside the gene matches: 9. The CDR3 region is CAISEPTSGGTSYNEQFF. The CDR3, as DNA: TGTGCCATCAGTGAACCTACCAGCGGGGGGACCTCCTACAATGAGCAGTTCTTC.

Worth noting for this clonotype: A clone one base away is much larger, so this may be a read error. This is likely a read error, given that the CDR3 carries no conserved phenylalanine or tryptophan at its end. This sequence joins TRBV2 and TRBJ2-5; D is ambiguous. The germline CDR1 and CDR2 sequences are SNHLY and FYNNEI. This CDR3 has 13 residues. V was cut by 5 bases and J by 5 bases, with 12 bases left in between. CDR3 coding DNA: TGTGCCAGCAGTTACCGGGCAGAGGAGACCCAGTACCTC. Translation gives CASSYRAEETQYL.